The clone carrying this T cell receptor beta chain came up a few times. These data originate in a study of human versus mouse CDR3 diversity and MHC coevolution. Study in general: Reported immunoSEQ sensitivity was one in 200,000 T cells, with reduced amplification bias. Samples had between about 0.6 x 10^7 and 1.6 x 10^7 valid reads.

CDR1 and CDR2 from the germline V gene are MNHNS and SASEGT. With 2 bases removed from V and 10 bases from J, the gap between germline ends came to 17 bases. The CDR3 consists of 15 residues. Libraries were prepared by immunoSEQ multiplex PCR; TCRdb keeps only in-frame clonotypes and omits some of them. Of about 60,000 clones detected, approximately 94% appear once; the ten largest clones hold under 20%. This receptor was obtained from a person in their 60s in good health. The V gene is TRBV6-1, the J gene TRBJ1-4, with D maybe TRBD1 (6 bases). Sequences were obtained from naive CD4+ T cells from blood. The sample's subset: CD45RO-negative CD62L-positive naive CD4 T cells. The CDR3: CASSESGRGLGKLFF. CDR3 nucleotide sequence: TGTGCCAGCAGTGAAAGTGGCAGGGGCTTAGGAAAACTGTTTTTT.